The following is a TCR beta chain sequence with its context. Its specificity is unknown. The data originate from a study of T cells in Graves' hyperthyroidism and ophthalmopathy. Study overall: Sampling of peripheral blood happened at initial diagnosis, prior to any treatment. General study points: The blood repertoire included most of the expanded thyroid clonotypes above 0.001.

Germline assignment: CDR1 SNHLY and CDR2 FYNNEI. This CDR3 region has 15 residues. Losses at the gene ends were 6 bases for V and 5 bases for J; bases not matched to a gene: 1. Amplification targeted TCR beta CDR3 regions from RNA transcripts. The HTBI primer set served for first-round RT-PCR of the TCR CDR3. TCRdb fed the multiplex PCR reads into MiXCR, producing one record per CDR3 protein. The profile shows under 700,000 distinct CDR3 sequences, roughly 17% of them singletons. The TCR was taken from a young woman with Graves' hyperthyroidism. The rearrangement joins TRBV2 to TRBJ2-2; 15 positions agree with TRBD2. The specimen was blood. The CDR3 DNA is TGTGCCAGCAGGGGACTAGCGGGAGGAACCGGGGAGCTGTTTTTT. It is translated as CASRGLAGGTGELFF.